This T cell receptor (beta chain) was identified in a study of graft-versus-host responses after intestinal transplantation. The overall study: Uniformly, recipients were administered anti-thymocyte globulin induction with subsequent tacrolimus and steroids for two to three years.

Study results and limitations: Ileal or blood samples showed some GvH clones first, and such clones were also found in recipient marrow.

Sequencing used immunoSEQ multiplex PCR; TCRdb keeps in-frame clones, though not all of them. The sample holds about 47,000 clones, about 95% seen once. Germline values: CDR1 LNHNV, CDR2 YYDKDF (reference sequence). The CDR3 consists of 18 residues. The V gene lost 3 bases and the J gene lost 5 bases, with 23 bases spanning the gap. With regard to this clone: As yet, its antigen is unknown.

This sample comprised unstimulated CD8+ T cells sorted from spleen or lymph node cells, obtained before transplant. The rearrangement links TRBV15 to TRBJ2-1; the D gene could be TRBD1 or TRBD2 (5 bases each). This clonotype was sampled from a human donor who was the organ donor for an intestinal transplant. CDR3 sequence: CATSRGFNRDGVDNEQFF. The CDR3 region has the DNA TGTGCCACCAGCAGGGGGTTTAATCGGGACGGGGTTGACAATGAGCAGTTCTTC.